These 3 T cell receptor beta chains were all obtained from the same sample, sequenced in a study of beta chain features in type 1 diabetes. Reverse transcription of all isolated RNA meant that expressed TCRB transcripts were sequenced. Generated by immunoSEQ multiplex PCR, the TCRdb table keeps only in-frame clones and is missing some. The sample records 160,000 or so clones, 6.5% to 10% being singletons. Study findings and constraints: Moderately but significantly shorter TCRB CDR3s were found in Type 1 diabetes patients in all four CD4+ subsets.

These receptors' targets are unknown. Sequencing was carried out using central memory CD4+ T cells from blood. The source is a woman in her late teens or twenties with type 1 diabetes.

The rearrangement links TRBV7-2 to TRBJ2-6; 7 nucleotides align to TRBD1. CDR1 and CDR2 (germline): SGHTA, FQGNSA. The V and J ends lost 4 bases and 0 bases, in that order; junction bases with no gene match: 6. CDR3 length equals 17 residues. CDR3 amino acids: CASSSGQALSGANVLTF. In DNA form, the CDR3 reads TGTGCCAGCAGCTCTGGACAGGCTCTCTCTGGGGCCAACGTCCTGACTTTC.

This clone was observed a few times. The rearrangement links TRBV6-5 to TRBJ2-7, with 12 bases aligning to TRBD2. V was pared by 6 bases and J by 3 bases, with 3 bases of the junction left unmatched. Germline V CDR1 and CDR2: MNHEY, SVGAGI. The CDR3 totals 14 residues. This chain's CDR3 is CASSTTSGSYEQYF. In DNA form, the CDR3 reads TGTGCCAGCAGCACGACTAGCGGGAGCTACGAGCAGTACTTC.

The chain recombines TRBV28 with TRBJ2-7; 10 positions agree with TRBD1. J gave up 5 bases and V 5 bases, and 9 bases lay outside the gene matches. The CDR3 extends over 15 amino acids. Germline loops: CDR1 MDHEN, CDR2 SYDVKM. CDR3 in DNA: TGTGCCAGCAGTCAGCCGGGACAGGGGCGGCACGAGCAGTACTTC. Its protein product is CASSQPGQGRHEQYF.